What follows are 29 T cell receptor beta chains derived from one specimen sequenced in a study of cytomegalovirus exposure and HLA in healthy donors. Primers: 60 Vbeta forward and 13 Jbeta reverse. The data were produced by immunoSEQ multiplex PCR, yet TCRdb's version contains in-frame clones alone and is incomplete. The sample carries about 130,000 clones, roughly 82% recorded once. The sequenced sample was PBMCs. These receptors were obtained from a boy younger than 18 in good health and CMV-seronegative.

The chain links TRBV5-6 to TRBJ1-1; the D gene is possibly TRBD1 (6 bases). There are 13 residues in the CDR3. V was shortened by 6 bases and J by 7 bases, with 16 bases between the two germline ends. CDR1 SGHDT and CDR2 YYEEEE come from the germline V gene. The CDR3 loop is CASNLRTGSEAFF. DNA for the CDR3: TGTGCCAGCAACCTCCGAACAGGGAGTGAAGCTTTCTTT.

This chain connects TRBV27 to TRBJ2-7, with D possibly matching TRBD1 (6 bases). Trimming took off 5 bases at V and 1 base at J, with 12 bases between the two ends. Germline lookup yields CDR1 MNHEY and CDR2 SMNVEV (reference sequence). CDR3 size: 14 residues. In DNA form, the CDR3 reads TGTGCCAGCAGTCTACAGGGTACGTCCTACGAGCAGTACTTC. It encodes CASSLQGTSYEQYF.

This chain uses TRBV19 with TRBJ1-2, with 8 bases identical to TRBD1. The CDR3 is 14 amino acids. The V and J ends lost 5 bases and 4 bases, in that order; junction bases with no gene match: 6. Germline V gene data show CDR1 as LNHDA and CDR2 as SQIVND (reference sequence). The CDR3 DNA reads as TGTGCCAGTAGTGCGACAGGGGTGGGCTATGGCTACACCTTC. Residues: CASSATGVGYGYTF.

The chain's CDR3 is CASSISGGGETQYF. The DNA of the CDR3 is TGTGCCAGTAGTATATCAGGGGGCGGCGAGACCCAGTACTTC. The chain uses TRBV19 and TRBJ2-5; 8 bases line up with TRBD1. The CDR3 consists of 14 residues. Germline trimming cut 2 bases from V and 5 bases from J; bases unmatched to any gene: 4. In germline, CDR1 is LNHDA, CDR2 SQIVND (reference sequence).

V gene TRBV10-3 combines with J gene TRBJ1-3; TRBD1 might be the D (6 bases). CDR1 is ENHRY and CDR2 is SYGVKD in the germline V gene. The CDR3 contains 14 residues. With 4 bases removed from V and 4 bases from J, the gap between germline ends came to 11 bases. In DNA, the CDR3 is TGTGCCATCAGTGCGGGGACATCCGGAAACACCATATATTTT. This gives the protein CAISAGTSGNTIYF.

J is TRBJ1-1 and V is TRBV30, with D uncertain. CDR3 length: 14 residues. Germline CDR1 GTSNPN, CDR2 SVGIG (reference sequence). V lost 2 bases, J lost 4 bases, and 14 bases lay in between. CDR3 loop: CAWSPRGGVTEAFF. CDR3 DNA: TGTGCCTGGAGTCCCCGGGGAGGAGTCACTGAAGCTTTCTTT. Drawing the rest from reference TRBV30 and TRBJ1-1, the complete variable domain is SQTIHQWPATLVQPVGSPLSLECTVEGTSNPNLYWYRQAAGRGLQLLFYSVGIGQISSEVPQNLSASRPQDRQFILSSKKLLLSDSGFYLCAWSPRGGVTEAFFGQGTRLTVV.

This rearrangement joins TRBV2 to TRBJ1-2; maybe TRBD1 (5 bases). CDR3 length: 15 residues. The germline V gene encodes CDR1 SNHLY and CDR2 FYNNEI. Trimming stripped 9 bases from V and 5 bases from J, with 22 bases between. In DNA form, the CDR3 reads TGTGCCAGTGGAGGGGACGCCGGGGGTGGATATGGCTACACCTTC. Its translation is CASGGDAGGGYGYTF.

J is TRBJ2-7 and V is TRBV6-6, with 13 bases identical to TRBD2. Germline CDR1 MNHNY, CDR2 SVGAGI (reference sequence). Germline trimming cut 6 bases from V and 6 bases from J; bases unmatched to any gene: 8. The CDR3 loop spans 15 amino acids. In DNA form, the CDR3 reads TGTGCCAGCAGGGCGGGACTAGCGGGAACCGCCGAGCAGTACTTC. This codes for CASRAGLAGTAEQYF.

V and J are TRBV30 and TRBJ1-4; maybe TRBD1 (6 bases). Germline lookup yields CDR1 GTSNPN and CDR2 SVGIG (reference sequence). Trimming removed 3 bases from V and 7 bases from J, with 12 bases in between. The CDR3 sequence is 13 residues long. This CDR3 reads CAWRDSSIEKLFF. CDR3 sequence (DNA): TGTGCCTGGAGGGACAGTTCTATTGAAAAACTGTTTTTT.

V and J are TRBV2 and TRBJ2-1, with 13 bases that match TRBD2. With 4 bases clipped from V and 7 bases from J, the junction kept 7 bases outside the gene matches. The V gene's germline CDR1 is SNHLY and CDR2 FYNNEI. The CDR3 sequence is 16 residues long. The CDR3: CASSATGTSGMNEQFF. CDR3 nucleotides: TGTGCCAGCAGTGCGACCGGGACTAGCGGGATGAATGAGCAGTTCTTC.

As to this clone: The same CDR3 arises from other DNA sequences in this sample as well. V and J are TRBV30 and TRBJ2-2; 14 bases are a match to TRBD2. CDR1 is GTSNPN, CDR2 SVGIG, per germline (reference sequence). V was pared by 5 bases and J by 4 bases, with 15 bases of the junction left unmatched. The CDR3 consists of 19 residues. CDR3: CAWGHASPGLAGATGELFF. CDR3 DNA: TGTGCCTGGGGACACGCCTCTCCGGGACTAGCGGGAGCCACCGGGGAGCTGTTTTTT. The full variable domain, its missing parts supplied by reference TRBV30 and TRBJ2-2, is SQTIHQWPATLVQPVGSPLSLECTVEGTSNPNLYWYRQAAGRGLQLLFYSVGIGQISSEVPQNLSASRPQDRQFILSSKKLLLSDSGFYLCAWGHASPGLAGATGELFFGEGSRLTVL.

This chain uses TRBV19 with TRBJ2-2, with TRBD1 matching over 8 bases. The CDR3 sequence is 15 residues long. CDR1 and CDR2 from the germline V gene are LNHDA and SQIVND (reference sequence). The V and J ends lost 8 bases and 3 bases, in that order; junction bases with no gene match: 8. This CDR3 is CASRYPTGDTGELFF. CDR3 in DNA: TGTGCCAGTCGATACCCGACAGGGGACACCGGGGAGCTGTTTTTT.

The chain joins TRBV7-9 to TRBJ1-2; possible D gene TRBD1, 5 bases. Looked up from germline, CDR1 is SEHNR and CDR2 is FQNEAQ (reference sequence). The CDR3 is made up of 14 amino acids. Trimming took off 4 bases at V and 8 bases at J, with 17 bases between the two ends. CDR3 protein: CASSSHATQGGYTF. The DNA of the CDR3 is TGTGCCAGCAGCTCCCATGCTACCCAGGGCGGCTACACCTTC.

The V call is TRBV14, the J call TRBJ2-5; perhaps TRBD2 as D (7 bases). CDR1 and CDR2 from the germline V gene are SGHDN and FVKESK. V was cut by 5 bases and J by 5 bases, with 21 bases left in between. This CDR3 is 16 amino acids long. The chain's CDR3 is CASSARLGGGAETQYF. As DNA, the CDR3 is TGTGCCAGCAGCGCAAGACTAGGGGGGGGCGCGGAGACCCAGTACTTC.

This chain uses TRBV6-1 with TRBJ1-2; unclear D gene. The germline V and J ends were trimmed by 5 bases and 1 base, with 8 bases remaining between them. The length of the CDR3 is 13 residues. CDR1 and CDR2 (germline): MNHNS, SASEGT. CDR3 in amino acids: CASSQQNNYGYTF. DNA of the CDR3: TGTGCCAGCAGTCAACAGAATAACTATGGCTACACCTTC.

This chain uses TRBV25-1 with TRBJ2-3; 9 nucleotides match TRBD2. Germline V gene data show CDR1 as MGHDK and CDR2 as SYGVNS. CDR3 length equals 16 residues. Trimming took 3 bases from V and 1 from J; bases not matched to a gene: 5. The CDR3 region has the DNA TGTGCCAGCAGTGATCCGGCGGGAGGGGGCACAGATACGCAGTATTTT. Amino acid sequence: CASSDPAGGGTDTQYF.

The chain employs TRBV5-1 and TRBJ1-2, with a weak D call TRBD1 (5 bases). CDR3 size: 13 residues. V lost 4 bases and J lost 2, with 9 bases in between. Germline V gene lookup returns CDR1 SGHRS and CDR2 YFSETQ. CDR3 DNA sequence: TGCGCCAGCAGCCGGGACTCAAACTATGGCTACACCTTC. Protein: CASSRDSNYGYTF.

This chain links TRBV7-3 with TRBJ1-1, with D uncertain. Germline V CDR1 and CDR2: SGHTA, FQGTGA. This CDR3 is 13 amino acids long. The V gene lost 5 bases and the J gene lost 6 bases, with 13 bases spanning the gap. CDR3 sequence reads: CASSPDYRAEAFF. The CDR3 DNA follows: TGTGCCAGCAGCCCAGACTATCGGGCTGAAGCTTTCTTT.

The V and J genes are TRBV9 and TRBJ2-1, with D perhaps TRBD2 (6 bases). The V end lost 0 bases, the J end lost 4 bases, and 11 bases lay between the germline ends. CDR3 length equals 15 residues. The germline V gene has CDR1 SGDLS and CDR2 YYNGEE. The CDR3 sequence is CASSVVGEEYNEQFF. The CDR3 bases are TGTGCCAGCAGCGTAGTGGGGGAGGAATACAATGAGCAGTTCTTC.

V is TRBV5-6 and J is TRBJ2-7, with 9 bases matching TRBD1. This CDR3 contains 15 residues. Trimming cost V 0 bases and J 2 bases; bases outside gene matches: 3. Per germline, CDR1 SGHDT and CDR2 YYEEEE. This CDR3 reads CASSLGTGAAYEQYF. CDR3 nucleotides: TGTGCCAGCAGCTTGGGGACAGGGGCCGCCTACGAGCAGTACTTC.

V usage is TRBV4-1 and J usage is TRBJ1-1, with D possibly TRBD1 on 6 matching bases. V dropped 1 base and J dropped 7 bases, with 16 bases sitting between them. CDR3 size: 15 residues. CDR1 is MGHRA and CDR2 is YSYEKL in the germline V gene. CDR3 sequence: CASSQVTDSISEAFF. In nucleotides, the CDR3 is TGCGCCAGCAGCCAAGTTACGGACAGCATAAGTGAAGCTTTCTTT.

The chain joins TRBV19 to TRBJ2-3; 7 nucleotides align to TRBD2. V was pared by 6 bases and J by 4 bases, with 13 bases of the junction left unmatched. This CDR3 has 16 amino acids. The germline V gene has CDR1 LNHDA and CDR2 SQIVND (reference sequence). CDR3 amino acids: CASRPLGREGPDTQYF. In DNA form, the CDR3 reads TGTGCCAGTAGGCCCTTGGGCAGGGAGGGCCCAGATACGCAGTATTTT. Combining the CDR3 with reference TRBV19 and TRBJ2-3 gives the whole variable domain DGGITQSPKYLFRKEGQNVTLSCEQNLNHDAMYWYRQDPGQGLRLIYYSQIVNDFQKGDIAEGYSVSREKKESFPLTVTSAQKNPTAFYLCASRPLGREGPDTQYFGPGTRLTVL.

V and J are TRBV2 and TRBJ1-2; TRBD1 aligns across 10 bases. V lost 8 bases and J lost 8; bases outside the gene matches: 8. The CDR3 length is 13 residues. Germline V gene data show CDR1 as SNHLY and CDR2 as FYNNEI. CDR3: CASFDRGRDGYTF. CDR3 sequence (DNA): TGTGCCAGCTTTGACAGGGGGCGCGACGGCTACACCTTC.

The chain's CDR3 is CASRRAGFMDEQYF. CDR3 in DNA: TGCGCCAGCAGGCGCGCGGGGTTTATGGACGAGCAGTACTTC. The chain links TRBV5-1 to TRBJ2-7, with D possibly being TRBD2 (6 bases). This CDR3 has 14 amino acids. V shed 5 bases and J shed 5 bases, with 17 bases lying between them. From germline, CDR1 is SGHRS and CDR2 YFSETQ.

On this clone itself: Different DNA sequences within this sample yield the same CDR3. The CDR3 nucleotides are TGTGCCAGCAGCTTAAATACAGTTTACGAGCAGTACTTC. It yields the protein CASSLNTVYEQYF. The chain is built from TRBV13 and TRBJ2-7; no firm D call. V was clipped by 2 bases and J by 4 bases, with 9 bases between them. The CDR3 sequence is 13 residues long. Looked up from germline, CDR1 is PRHDT and CDR2 is FYEKMQ (reference sequence).

The CDR3 nucleotides are TGTGCCAGCAGCGGGACGTGGGGGGCGAACACCGGGGAGCTGTTTTTT. Translation gives CASSGTWGANTGELFF. The chain is built from TRBV2 and TRBJ2-2; the D gene is possibly TRBD2 (6 bases). Looked up from germline, CDR1 is SNHLY and CDR2 is FYNNEI. This CDR3 has 16 amino acids. V lost 6 bases to trimming and J lost 0 bases, with 14 bases between them.

The chain is built from TRBV5-4 and TRBJ2-1, with TRBD1 as a possible D gene (5 bases). Germline V lookup: CDR1 SGHNT, CDR2 YYREEE (reference sequence). V was cut by 4 bases and J by 0 bases, with 11 bases left in between. This CDR3 spans 15 amino acids. CDR3 in amino acids: CASSQQASSYNEQFF. The CDR3 DNA is TGTGCCAGCAGCCAACAGGCAAGCTCCTACAATGAGCAGTTCTTC.

This chain joins TRBV25-1 and TRBJ2-7, with D perhaps TRBD2 (5 bases). Per the germline V gene, CDR1 is MGHDK and CDR2 is SYGVNS. The CDR3 has 11 amino acids. V lost 8 bases, J lost 4 bases, and 9 bases lay in between. The CDR3 DNA reads as TGTGCCAGCGGGAGAGGTTACGAGCAGTACTTC. It codes for CASGRGYEQYF.

This clone has more than one count but fewer than ten. The chain joins TRBV7-9 to TRBJ2-1, with TRBD2 matching over 8 bases. CDR1 is SEHNR, CDR2 FQNEAQ, per germline (reference sequence). The CDR3 extends over 15 amino acids. V was pared by 5 bases and J by 5 bases, with 8 bases of the junction left unmatched. Here the CDR3 reads CASSPRLAGNNEQFF. DNA for the CDR3: TGTGCCAGCAGCCCCCGCCTAGCGGGCAACAATGAGCAGTTCTTC.